This T cell receptor beta chain is from a study of shared clonotypes between healthy human individuals. The CDR3 loop spans 14 amino acids. The V segment lost 6 bases and the J segment 3 bases; nucleotides outside the gene matches: 7. The V gene's germline CDR1 is SQVTM and CDR2 ANQGSEA. Using immunoSEQ multiplex PCR, the repertoire was profiled, and TCRdb retains in-frame clones only, with some absent. The table records about 800,000 clones, 95% to 97% of them present only once. In regard to this clone: Its antigen is currently unknown.

The study's findings and limits: Naive subsets typically showed greater estimated richness than memory subsets.

CD8 cells classed as naive were CD45RO-negative and positively selected for CCR7, excluding terminally differentiated effector memory CD45RA+ cells. The source of this sequence is a young man in good health. The chain carries TRBV29-1 and TRBJ2-2; TRBD2 matches 7 bases. The sequenced material came from naive CD8+ T cells sorted from blood. The CDR3 DNA follows: TGCAGCGTCGGAGCGGGATTCGACACCGGGGAGCTGTTTTTT. It codes for CSVGAGFDTGELFF.